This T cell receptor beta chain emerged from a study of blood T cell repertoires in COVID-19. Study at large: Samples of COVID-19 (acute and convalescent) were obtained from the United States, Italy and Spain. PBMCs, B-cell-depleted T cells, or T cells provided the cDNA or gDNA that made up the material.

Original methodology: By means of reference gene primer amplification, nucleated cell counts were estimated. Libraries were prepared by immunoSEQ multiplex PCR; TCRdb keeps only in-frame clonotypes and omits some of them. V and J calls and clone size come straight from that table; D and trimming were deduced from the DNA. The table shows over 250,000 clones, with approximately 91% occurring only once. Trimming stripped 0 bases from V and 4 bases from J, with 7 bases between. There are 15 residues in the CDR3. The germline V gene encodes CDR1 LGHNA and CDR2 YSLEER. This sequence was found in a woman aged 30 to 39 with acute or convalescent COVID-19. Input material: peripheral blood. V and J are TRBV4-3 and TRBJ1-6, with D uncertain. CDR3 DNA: TGCGCCAGCAGCCAAGATTACAGTTATAATTCACCCCTCCACTTT. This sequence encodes CASSQDYSYNSPLHF.